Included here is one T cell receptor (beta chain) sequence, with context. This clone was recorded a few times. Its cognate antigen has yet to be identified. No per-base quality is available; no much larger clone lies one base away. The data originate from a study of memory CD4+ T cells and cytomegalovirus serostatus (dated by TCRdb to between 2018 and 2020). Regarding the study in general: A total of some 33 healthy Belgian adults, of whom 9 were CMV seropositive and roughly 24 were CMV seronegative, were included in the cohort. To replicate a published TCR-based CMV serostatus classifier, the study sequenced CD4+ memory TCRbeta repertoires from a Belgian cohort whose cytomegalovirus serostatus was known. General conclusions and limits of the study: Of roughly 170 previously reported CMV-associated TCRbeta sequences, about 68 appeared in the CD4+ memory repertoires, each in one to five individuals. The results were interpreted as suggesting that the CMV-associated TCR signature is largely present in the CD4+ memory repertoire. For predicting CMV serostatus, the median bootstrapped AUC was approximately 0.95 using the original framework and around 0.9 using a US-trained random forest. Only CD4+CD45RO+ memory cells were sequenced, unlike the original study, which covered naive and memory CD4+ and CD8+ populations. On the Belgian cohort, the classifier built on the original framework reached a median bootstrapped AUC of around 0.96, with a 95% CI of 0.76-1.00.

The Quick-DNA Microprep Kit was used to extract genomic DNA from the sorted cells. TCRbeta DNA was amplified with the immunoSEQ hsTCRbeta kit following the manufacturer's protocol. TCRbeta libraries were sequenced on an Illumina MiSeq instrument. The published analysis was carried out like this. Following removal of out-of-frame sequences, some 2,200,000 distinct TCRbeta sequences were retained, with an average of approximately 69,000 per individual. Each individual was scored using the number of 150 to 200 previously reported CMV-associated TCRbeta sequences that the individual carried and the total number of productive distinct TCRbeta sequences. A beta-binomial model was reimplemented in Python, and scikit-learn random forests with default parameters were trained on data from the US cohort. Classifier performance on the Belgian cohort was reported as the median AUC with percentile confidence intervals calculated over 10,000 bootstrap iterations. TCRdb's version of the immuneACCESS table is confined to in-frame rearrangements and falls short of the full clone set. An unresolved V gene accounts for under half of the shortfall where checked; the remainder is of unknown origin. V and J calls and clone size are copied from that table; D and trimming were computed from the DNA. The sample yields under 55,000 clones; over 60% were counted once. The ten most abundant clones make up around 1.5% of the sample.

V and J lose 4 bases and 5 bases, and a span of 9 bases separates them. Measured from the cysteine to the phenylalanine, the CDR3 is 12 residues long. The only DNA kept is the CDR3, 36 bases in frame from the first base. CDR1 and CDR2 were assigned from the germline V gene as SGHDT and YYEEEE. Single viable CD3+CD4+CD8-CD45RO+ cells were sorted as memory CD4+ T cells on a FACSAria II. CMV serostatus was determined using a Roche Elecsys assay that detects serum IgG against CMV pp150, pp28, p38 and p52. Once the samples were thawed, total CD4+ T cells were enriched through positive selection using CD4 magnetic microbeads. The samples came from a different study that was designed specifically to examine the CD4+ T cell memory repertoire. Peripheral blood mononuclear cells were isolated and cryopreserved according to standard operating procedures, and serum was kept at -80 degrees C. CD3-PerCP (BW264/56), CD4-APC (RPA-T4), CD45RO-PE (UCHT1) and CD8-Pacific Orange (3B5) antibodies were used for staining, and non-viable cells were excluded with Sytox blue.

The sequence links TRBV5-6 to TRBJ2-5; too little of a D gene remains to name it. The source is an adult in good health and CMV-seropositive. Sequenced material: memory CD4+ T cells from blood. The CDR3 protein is CASSIRRETQYF. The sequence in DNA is TGTGCCAGCAGCATAAGACGGGAGACCCAGTACTTC. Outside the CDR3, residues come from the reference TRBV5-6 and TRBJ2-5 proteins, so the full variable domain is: DAGVTQSPTHLIKTRGQQVTLRCSPKSGHDTVSWYQQALGQGPQFIFQYYEEEERQRGNFPDRFSGHQFPNYSSELNVNALLLGDSALYLCASSIRRETQYFGPGTRLLVL.